This record covers a single T cell receptor (beta chain). The antigen it binds to is not known. No much larger clone exists at a distance of one base, and base qualities are not known. Sorted unstimulated T cells and proliferating T cells recovered from mixed lymphocyte reactions underwent TCRbeta CDR3 sequencing. Fresh whole blood from around 11 HLA-typed healthy donors was used to isolate PBMCs. Unstimulated CD4+ non-regulatory T cells were FACS-sorted to map the origin of alloreactive clones. These data belong to a study of siplizumab effects on memory and regulatory T cells (dated by TCRdb to the late 2010s). Background on the whole study: The study looked at the effect of siplizumab, an anti-CD2 antibody, on alloreactive T-cell subsets in allogeneic mixed lymphocyte reactions made from human PBMCs. General findings and caveats noted by the study authors: Because sequences below about 10^-5 frequency were poorly captured, only a minor fraction of alloreactive clones could be mapped to unstimulated subsets. The suppressive function of proliferating Tregs from siplizumab cultures was not functionally confirmed. Greater diversity appeared to be present in unstimulated naive T cells than in memory T cells, and a substantial contribution to the alloresponse seemed to be made by naive cells. Roughly 75-95% of proliferating CD4+ or CD8+ clones could not be assigned a naive or memory phenotype. In reactions with siplizumab, an average of approximately 69% of mappable alloreactive CD4+ clones were Treg-derived, compared with 25% to 30% in control reactions. Siplizumab significantly lowered the cumulative frequency of alloreactive sequences that could be traced to unstimulated CD4+ memory T cells.

Libraries were made using the immunoSEQ multiplex PCR assay. The deep sequencing platform assayed some 90,000 TCR templates per sample. Genomic DNA extracted from sorted T cells was used for TCRbeta CDR3 sequencing. The published analysis was carried out like this. The R programming language was used for clonal analysis of TCRbeta CDR3 data. Alloreactive CD4+ and CD8+ clones were defined by comparing unstimulated samples with post-reaction CFSE-low samples. Regulatory or non-regulatory origin was assigned to alloreactive CD4+ clones by matching of sequences to sorted unstimulated Treg and non-Treg repertoires. TCRdb took over this immuneACCESS table, retaining in-frame rearrangements with V and J assigned. Such tables are incomplete; in checked studies, under half of the missing clones stem from an unresolved V gene, and the remainder is unexplained. The V and J calls and clone size are taken from that table; D and trimming were inferred from the DNA. This sample gives approximately 98,000 clones in total; around 94% of them show up just once. The top ten clones comprise approximately 1.5% of the sample.

Measured from the cysteine to the phenylalanine, the CDR3 is 18 residues long. The read is trimmed to its CDR3 DNA, 54 bases read in frame from base 1. V loses 0 bases at its end and J loses 2 bases; junction bases beyond the gene matches: 8. CDR1 MGHRA and CDR2 YSYEKL were looked up in the germline V gene. This TCR came from a human donor in good health. The sequence is built from TRBV4-1 and TRBJ2-1; 9 junctional bases match TRBD2. The sequencing input was non-Treg CD4+ T cells sorted from blood. This specimen's cell subset or site label, interpreted: FACS-sorted unstimulated CD4+ non-regulatory T cells. The CDR3 protein: CASSQERGGTATYNEQFF. The DNA sequence is TGCGCCAGCAGCCAAGAGCGGGGGGGGACTGCCACCTACAATGAGCAGTTCTTC.